This T cell receptor beta chain originates from a study of regulatory T cells in long-lasting Graves disease. This CDR3 region has 18 residues. Germline CDR1 reads MDHEN; CDR2 reads SYDVKM. Trimming shortened V by 4 bases and J by 2 bases, and 20 bases separated the two germline ends. Sample time point: newly diagnosed GD, antithyroid drugs for less than 3 months. RNA isolated from PBMCs was used to make the TCR library. Study-level points and caveats: Persistent disease was associated with favored TRBV28 usage and with favored use of TRBJ1-2 and TRBJ2-5.

With respect to this clonotype: Its antigen is undetermined.

CDR3 regions were amplified by Arm-PCR using iRepertoire HTBI primers to build TCR beta libraries. In TCRdb, the multiplex PCR reads were re-called with MiXCR into one record per CDR3 protein. Of more than 300,000 distinct CDR3 sequences in the sample, 12% were seen once. These same data were also listed under a study on T cells in Graves' hyperthyroidism and ophthalmopathy. That report notes: Through a model of 13 V-J features, ophthalmopathy was separated from stable hyperthyroidism.

This sample comprised peripheral blood mononuclear cells (PBMCs), obtained at new diagnosis, from a patient treated with antithyroid drugs. The receptor was derived from a young woman with Graves disease. V and J are TRBV28 and TRBJ2-2; maybe TRBD2 (7 bases). CDR3 amino acids: CASSSPPGGGGNTGELFF. CDR3 in DNA: TGTGCCAGCAGTTCCCCCCCTGGGGGGGGCGGTAACACCGGGGAGCTGTTTTTT. The full variable domain, rest sourced from reference TRBV28 and TRBJ2-2, is DVKVTQSSRYLVKRTGEKVFLECVQDMDHENMFWYRQDPGLGLRLIYFSYDVKMKEKGDIPEGYSVSREKKERFSLILESASTNQTSMYLCASSSPPGGGGNTGELFFGEGSRLTVL.